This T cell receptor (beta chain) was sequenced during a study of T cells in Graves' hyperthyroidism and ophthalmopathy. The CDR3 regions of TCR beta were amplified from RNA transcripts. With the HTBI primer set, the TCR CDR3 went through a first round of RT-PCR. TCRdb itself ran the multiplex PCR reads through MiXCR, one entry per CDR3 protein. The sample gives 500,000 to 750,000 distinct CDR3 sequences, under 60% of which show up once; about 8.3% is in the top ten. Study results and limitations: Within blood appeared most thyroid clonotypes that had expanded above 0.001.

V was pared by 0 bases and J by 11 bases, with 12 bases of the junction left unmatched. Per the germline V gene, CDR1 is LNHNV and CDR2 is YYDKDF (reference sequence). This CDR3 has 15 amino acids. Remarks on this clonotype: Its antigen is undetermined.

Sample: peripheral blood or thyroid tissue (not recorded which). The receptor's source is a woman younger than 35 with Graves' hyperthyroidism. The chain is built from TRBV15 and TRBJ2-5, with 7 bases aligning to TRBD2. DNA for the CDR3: TGTGCCACCAGCAGAGAGGCTAGCGGATACAATGAGCAGTACTTC. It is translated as CATSREASGYNEQYF.